The clone carrying this T cell receptor beta chain showed up many times. Its cognate antigen is unknown. The data are from a study of T cells after yellow fever vaccination. Points from the study as a whole: Weaker, the secondary response peaked sooner, at day 5 versus 15.

V was cut by 2 bases and J by 0 bases, with 11 bases left in between. CDR3 length equals 16 residues. CDR1 SGHVS and CDR2 FNYEAQ come from the germline V gene. TCRdb independently ran MiXCR on the 5' RACE reads; one entry per CDR3 protein. The table shows tens of thousands of distinct CDR3 sequences, with approximately 7.4% occurring only once. The rearrangement uses TRBV7-6 and TRBJ2-1; D is possibly TRBD2 (6 bases). This specimen was CD8+ T cells sorted from PBMCs, taken 15 days after the yellow fever booster vaccination. This receptor was taken from a man aged 30 to 45 who received the YFV17D yellow fever vaccine. The CDR3 sequence: CASSLYQGGSYNEQFF. The CDR3 DNA reads as TGTGCCAGCAGCTTATATCAGGGAGGCTCCTACAATGAGCAGTTCTTC.